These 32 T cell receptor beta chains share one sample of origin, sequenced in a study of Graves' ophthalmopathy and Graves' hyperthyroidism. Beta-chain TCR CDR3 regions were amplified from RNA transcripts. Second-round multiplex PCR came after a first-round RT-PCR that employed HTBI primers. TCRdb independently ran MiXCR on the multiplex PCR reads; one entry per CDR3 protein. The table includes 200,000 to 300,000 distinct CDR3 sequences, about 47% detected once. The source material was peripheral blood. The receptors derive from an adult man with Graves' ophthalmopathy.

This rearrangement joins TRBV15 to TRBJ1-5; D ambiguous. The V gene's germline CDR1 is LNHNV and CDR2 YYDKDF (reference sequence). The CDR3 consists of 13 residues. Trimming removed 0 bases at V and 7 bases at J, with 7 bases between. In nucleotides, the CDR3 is TGTGCCACCAGCAGAGATCGGGAGCAGCCCCAGCATTTT. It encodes CATSRDREQPQHF.

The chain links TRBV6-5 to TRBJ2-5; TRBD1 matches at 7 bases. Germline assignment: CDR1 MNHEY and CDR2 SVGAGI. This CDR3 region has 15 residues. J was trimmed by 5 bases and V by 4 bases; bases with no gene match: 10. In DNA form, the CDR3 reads TGTGCCAGCAGTTTCCGGACAGGACGAGGGGAGACCCAGTACTTC. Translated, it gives CASSFRTGRGETQYF.

The DNA for the CDR3 is TGTGCCAGCAGCTACCAGGACAGTCGGGGTGGCTACACCTTC. It specifies CASSYQDSRGGYTF. This chain connects TRBV2 to TRBJ1-2; maybe TRBD1 (6 bases). V was trimmed by 6 bases and J by 7 bases, leaving 18 bases between them. This CDR3 has 14 amino acids. Germline CDR1 reads SNHLY; CDR2 reads FYNNEI.

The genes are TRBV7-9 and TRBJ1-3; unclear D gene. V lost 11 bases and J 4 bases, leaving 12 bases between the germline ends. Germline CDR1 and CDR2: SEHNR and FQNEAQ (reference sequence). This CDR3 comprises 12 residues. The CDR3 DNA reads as TGTGCCCCGGCGGTAATAGGAAACACCATATATTTT. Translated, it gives CAPAVIGNTIYF.

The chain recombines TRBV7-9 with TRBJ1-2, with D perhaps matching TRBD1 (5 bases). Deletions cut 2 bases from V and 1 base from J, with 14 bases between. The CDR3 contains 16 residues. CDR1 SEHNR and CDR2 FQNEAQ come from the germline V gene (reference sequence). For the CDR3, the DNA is TGTGCCAGCAGCTTAACTCCCGGGACCGATAACTATGGCTACACCTTC. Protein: CASSLTPGTDNYGYTF.

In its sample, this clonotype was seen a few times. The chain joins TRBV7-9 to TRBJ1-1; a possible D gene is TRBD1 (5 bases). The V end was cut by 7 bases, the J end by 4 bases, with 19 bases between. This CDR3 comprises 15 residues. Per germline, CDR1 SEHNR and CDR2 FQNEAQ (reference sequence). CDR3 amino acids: CASNSYFGTGTEAFF. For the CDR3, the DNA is TGTGCCAGCAACTCGTATTTCGGCACAGGCACTGAAGCTTTCTTT. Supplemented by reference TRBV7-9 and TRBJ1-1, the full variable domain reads DTGVSQNPRHKITKRGQNVTFRCDPISEHNRLYWYRQTLGQGPEFLTYFQNEAQLEKSRLLSDRFSAERPKGSFSTLEIQRTEQGDSAMYLCASNSYFGTGTEAFFGQGTRLTVV.

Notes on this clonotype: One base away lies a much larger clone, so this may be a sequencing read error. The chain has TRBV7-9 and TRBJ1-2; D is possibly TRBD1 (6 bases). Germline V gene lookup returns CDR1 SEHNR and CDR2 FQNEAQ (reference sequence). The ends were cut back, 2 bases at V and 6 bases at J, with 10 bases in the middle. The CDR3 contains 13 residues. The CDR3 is CASSLQQGDGYTF. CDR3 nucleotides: TGTGCCAGCAGCTTACAACAGGGAGATGGCTACACCTTC.

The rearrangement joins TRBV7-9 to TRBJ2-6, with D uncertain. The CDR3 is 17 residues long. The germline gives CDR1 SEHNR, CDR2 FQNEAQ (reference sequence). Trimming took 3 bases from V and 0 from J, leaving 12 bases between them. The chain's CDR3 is CASSFSVESSGANVLTF. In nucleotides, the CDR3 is TGTGCCAGCAGCTTTTCTGTCGAGAGCTCTGGGGCCAACGTCCTGACTTTC.

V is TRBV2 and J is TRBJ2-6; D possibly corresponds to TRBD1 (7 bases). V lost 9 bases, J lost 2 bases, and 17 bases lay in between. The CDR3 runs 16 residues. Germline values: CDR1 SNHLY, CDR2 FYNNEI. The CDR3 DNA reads TGTGCCAGTACAGGGGAGGAGGTAGCTGGGGCCAACGTCCTGACTTTC. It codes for CASTGEEVAGANVLTF.

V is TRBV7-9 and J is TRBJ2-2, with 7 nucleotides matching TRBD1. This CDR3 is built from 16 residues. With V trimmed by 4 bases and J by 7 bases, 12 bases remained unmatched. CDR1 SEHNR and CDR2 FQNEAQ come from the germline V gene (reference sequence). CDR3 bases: TGTGCCAGCAGCTCCAAGAAGACAGGGATTGGCGGGGAGCTGTTTTTT. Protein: CASSSKKTGIGGELFF.

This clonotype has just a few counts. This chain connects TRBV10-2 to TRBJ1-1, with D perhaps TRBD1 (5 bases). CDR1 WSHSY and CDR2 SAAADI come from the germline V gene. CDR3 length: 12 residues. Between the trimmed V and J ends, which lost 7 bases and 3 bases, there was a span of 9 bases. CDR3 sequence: CASTDRYTEAFF. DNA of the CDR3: TGCGCCAGCACAGACAGATACACTGAAGCTTTCTTT.

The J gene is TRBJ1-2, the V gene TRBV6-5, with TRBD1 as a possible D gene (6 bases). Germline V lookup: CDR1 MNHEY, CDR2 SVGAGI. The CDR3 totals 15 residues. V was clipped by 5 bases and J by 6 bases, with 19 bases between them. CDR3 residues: CASSLTSGEGDGYTF. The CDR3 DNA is TGTGCCAGCAGTCTAACTAGCGGGGAGGGGGATGGCTACACCTTC.

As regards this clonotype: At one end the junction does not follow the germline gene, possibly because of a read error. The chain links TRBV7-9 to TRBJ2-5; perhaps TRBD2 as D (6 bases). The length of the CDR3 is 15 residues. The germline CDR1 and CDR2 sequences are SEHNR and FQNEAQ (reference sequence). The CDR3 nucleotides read TGTGCTAGCAGCTTAGATGGAGGGCCCCGAGAGGCCCAGTACTTC. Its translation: CASSLDGGPREAQYF.

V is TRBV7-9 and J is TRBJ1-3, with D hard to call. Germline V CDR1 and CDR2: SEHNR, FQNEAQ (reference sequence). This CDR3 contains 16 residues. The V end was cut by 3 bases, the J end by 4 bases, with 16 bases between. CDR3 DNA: TGTGCCAGCAGCTTGGGAGGTCAGAGGAGCGGAAACACCATATATTTT. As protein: CASSLGGQRSGNTIYF.

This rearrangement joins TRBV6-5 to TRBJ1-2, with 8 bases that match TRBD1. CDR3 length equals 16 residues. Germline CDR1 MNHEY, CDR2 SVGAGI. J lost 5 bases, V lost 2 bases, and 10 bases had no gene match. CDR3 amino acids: CASSYDVETGGYGYTF. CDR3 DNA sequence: TGTGCCAGCAGTTACGATGTCGAAACAGGGGGATATGGCTACACCTTC.

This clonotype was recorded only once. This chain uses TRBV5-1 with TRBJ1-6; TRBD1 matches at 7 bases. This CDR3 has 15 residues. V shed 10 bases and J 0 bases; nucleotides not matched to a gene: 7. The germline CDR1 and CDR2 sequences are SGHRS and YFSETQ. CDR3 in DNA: TGCGCCCCAAGGGAGGGGGCCTCCTATAATTCACCCCTCCACTTT. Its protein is CAPREGASYNSPLHF.

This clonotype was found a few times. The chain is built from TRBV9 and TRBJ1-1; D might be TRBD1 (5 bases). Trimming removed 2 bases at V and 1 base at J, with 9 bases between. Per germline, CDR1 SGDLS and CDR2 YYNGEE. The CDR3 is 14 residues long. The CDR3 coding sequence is TGTGCCAGCAGCGTTAATACAGGGAACACTGAAGCTTTCTTT. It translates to CASSVNTGNTEAFF.

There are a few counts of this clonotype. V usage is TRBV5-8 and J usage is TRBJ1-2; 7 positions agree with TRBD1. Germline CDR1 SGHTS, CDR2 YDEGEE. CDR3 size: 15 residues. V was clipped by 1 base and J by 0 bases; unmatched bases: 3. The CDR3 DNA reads TGTGCCAGCAGCTTGCGACAGGGACCTAACTATGGCTACACCTTC. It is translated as CASSLRQGPNYGYTF.

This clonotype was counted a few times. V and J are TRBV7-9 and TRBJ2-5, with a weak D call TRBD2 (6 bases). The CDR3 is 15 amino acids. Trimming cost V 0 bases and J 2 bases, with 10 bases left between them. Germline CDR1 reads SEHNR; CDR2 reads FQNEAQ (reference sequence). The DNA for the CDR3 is TGTGCCAGCAGCTTAGCGGGACTTAAACAAGAGACCCAGTACTTC. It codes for CASSLAGLKQETQYF.

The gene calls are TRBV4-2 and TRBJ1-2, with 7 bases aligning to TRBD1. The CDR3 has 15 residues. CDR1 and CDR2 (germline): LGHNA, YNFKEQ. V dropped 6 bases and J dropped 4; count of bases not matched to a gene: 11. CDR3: CASSLRQGIIYGYTF. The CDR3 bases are TGTGCCAGCAGTTTAAGACAGGGAATTATCTATGGCTACACCTTC.

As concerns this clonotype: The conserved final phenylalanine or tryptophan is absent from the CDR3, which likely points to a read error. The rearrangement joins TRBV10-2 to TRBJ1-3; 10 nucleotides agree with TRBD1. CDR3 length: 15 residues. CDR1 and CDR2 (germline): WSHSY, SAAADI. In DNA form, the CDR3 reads TGCGCCAGCACTGAGGGACAGGGGATTCGAAACACCATATATCTT. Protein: CASTEGQGIRNTIYL.

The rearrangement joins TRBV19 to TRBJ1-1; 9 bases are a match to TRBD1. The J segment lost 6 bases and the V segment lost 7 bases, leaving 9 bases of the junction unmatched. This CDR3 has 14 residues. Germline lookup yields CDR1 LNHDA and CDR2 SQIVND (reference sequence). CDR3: CASIPGQGRSEAFF. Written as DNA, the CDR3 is TGTGCCAGTATCCCGGGACAGGGTCGTTCTGAAGCTTTCTTT.

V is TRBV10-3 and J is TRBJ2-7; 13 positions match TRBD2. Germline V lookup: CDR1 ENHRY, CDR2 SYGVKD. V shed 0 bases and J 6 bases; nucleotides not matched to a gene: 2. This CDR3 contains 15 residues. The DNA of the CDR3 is TGTGCCATCAGTGAGTCGACTAGCGGGAGGACCGAGCAGTACTTC. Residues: CAISESTSGRTEQYF.

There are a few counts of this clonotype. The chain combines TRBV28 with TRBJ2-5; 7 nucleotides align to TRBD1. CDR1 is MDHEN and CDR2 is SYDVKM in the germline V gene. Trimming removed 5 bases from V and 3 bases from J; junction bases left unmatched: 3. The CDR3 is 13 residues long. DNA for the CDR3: TGTGCCAGCAGTACCGGGACAGAAGAGACCCAGTACTTC. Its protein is CASSTGTEETQYF.

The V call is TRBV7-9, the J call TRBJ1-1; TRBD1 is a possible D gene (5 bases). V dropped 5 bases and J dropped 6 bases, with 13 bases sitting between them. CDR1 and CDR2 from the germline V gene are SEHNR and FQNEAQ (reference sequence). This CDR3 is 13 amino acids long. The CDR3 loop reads CASSQAEGAEAFF. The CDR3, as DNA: TGTGCCAGCAGCCAAGCTGAAGGGGCTGAAGCTTTCTTT.

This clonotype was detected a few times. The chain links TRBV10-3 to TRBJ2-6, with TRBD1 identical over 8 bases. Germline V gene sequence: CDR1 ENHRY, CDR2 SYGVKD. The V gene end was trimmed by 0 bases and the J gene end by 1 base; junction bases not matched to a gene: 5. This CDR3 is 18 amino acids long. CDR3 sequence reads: CAISESGTGESGANVLTF. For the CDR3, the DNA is TGTGCCATCAGTGAGTCGGGGACAGGCGAATCTGGGGCCAACGTCCTGACTTTC.

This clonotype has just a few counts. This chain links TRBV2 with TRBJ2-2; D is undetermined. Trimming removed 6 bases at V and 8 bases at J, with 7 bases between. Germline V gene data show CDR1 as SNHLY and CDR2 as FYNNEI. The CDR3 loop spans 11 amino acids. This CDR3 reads CASRATGELFF. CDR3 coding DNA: TGTGCCAGCAGGGCGACAGGGGAGCTGTTTTTT.

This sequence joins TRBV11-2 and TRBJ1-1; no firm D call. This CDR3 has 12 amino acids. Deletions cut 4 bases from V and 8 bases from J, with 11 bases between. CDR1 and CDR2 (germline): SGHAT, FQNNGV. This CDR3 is CASSWRVSEAFF. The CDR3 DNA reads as TGTGCCAGCAGCTGGAGGGTTTCCGAAGCTTTCTTT.

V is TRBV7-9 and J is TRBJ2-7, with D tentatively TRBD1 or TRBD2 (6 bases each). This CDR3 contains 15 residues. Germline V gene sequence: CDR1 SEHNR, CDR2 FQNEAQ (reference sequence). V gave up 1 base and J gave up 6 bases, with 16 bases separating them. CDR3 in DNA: TGTGCCAGCAGCTTAGGTGGGGGCGGGACTGCCGAGCAGTACTTC. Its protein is CASSLGGGGTAEQYF.

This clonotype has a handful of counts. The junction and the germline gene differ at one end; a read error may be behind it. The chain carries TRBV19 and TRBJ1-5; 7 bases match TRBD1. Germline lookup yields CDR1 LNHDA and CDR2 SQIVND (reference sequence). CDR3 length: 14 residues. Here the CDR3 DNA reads TGTGCCAGTAGGGCCGGACAGGCCAATCAGCCTCAGCATTTT. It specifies CASRAGQANQPQHF. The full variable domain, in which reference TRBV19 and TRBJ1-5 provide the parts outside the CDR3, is DGGITQSPKYLFRKEGQNVTLSCEQNLNHDAMYWYRQDPGQGLRLIYYSQIVNDFQKGDIAEGYSVSREKKESFPLTVTSAQKNPTAFYLCASRAGQANQPQHFGDGTRLSIL.

The CDR3 sequence: CSYRDTGRAYF. The CDR3 bases are TGCAGCTACCGGGACACCGGCCGGGCGTACTTC. This chain links TRBV29-1 with TRBJ2-7; TRBD1 is a possible D gene (6 bases). Trimming stripped 8 bases from V and 12 bases from J, with 20 bases between. There are 11 residues in the CDR3. Germline V gives CDR1 SQVTM, CDR2 ANQGSEA.

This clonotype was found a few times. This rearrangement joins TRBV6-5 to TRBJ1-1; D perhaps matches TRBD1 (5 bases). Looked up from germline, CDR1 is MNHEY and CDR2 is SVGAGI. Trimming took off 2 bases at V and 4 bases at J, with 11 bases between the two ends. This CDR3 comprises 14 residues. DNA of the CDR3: TGTGCCAGCAGTTACCGTCCAGGGCGCACTGAAGCTTTCTTT. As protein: CASSYRPGRTEAFF.